This T cell receptor (beta chain) is from a study of T cell responses to AZD1222 COVID-19 vaccine. To note about this clone: Antigen: not known.

Study-wide points: None of the repertoires were sampled until the peak T cell response had passed. Among vaccine-associated CD4 TCRs, coverage spanned spike, with dominance at 160-218 and 743-854. Spike-specific TCR breadth rose after two AZD1222 doses, and depth rose as well.

The CDR3 is 11 amino acids. The V end was cut by 5 bases, the J end by 1 base, with 1 base between. Germline lookup yields CDR1 MNHEY and CDR2 SMNVEV (reference sequence). The data were produced by immunoSEQ multiplex PCR, yet TCRdb's version contains in-frame clones alone and is incomplete. The data contain approximately 79,000 clones, around nine tenths of them singletons. This clonotype was sampled from an adult in good health. The chain is built from TRBV27 and TRBJ2-3; no definite D call. The sample was peripheral blood, taken on day 0 of AZD1222 vaccination. The CDR3 sequence: CASSRTDTQYF. For the CDR3, the DNA is TGTGCCAGCAGTCGCACAGATACGCAGTATTTT.